This TCR beta chain was recorded in a study of neurological immune-mediated disorders. Study background: Relapsing-remitting patients made up about nine tenths of the roughly 34 multiple sclerosis patients, and secondary progressive patients made up 3.

The team produced cDNA through 5'RACE using 10-nucleotide random UMIs. TCRdb re-analysed the 5' RACE reads in MiXCR, keeping a single row per CDR3 protein. The sample records about 58,000 distinct CDR3 sequences, approximately 3.6% being singletons. This clonotype appeared many times. Its antigen is not identified. One end of the junction is discordant with germline, which a read error may explain. Whole-study findings and limits: The multiple sclerosis repertoire cluster was not associated with any clinical or MRI feature. It was the repertoires of 18 of 34 multiple sclerosis patients that phylogenetic grouping placed in one related-CDR3 cluster, which is a possible signature.

This CDR3 is 19 amino acids long. CDR1 is LGHDT and CDR2 is YNNKEL in the germline V gene (reference sequence). Sequencing was performed on PBMCs. The clonotype comes from an older woman with multiple sclerosis. The chain recombines TRBV3-1 with TRBJ2-6; D possibly matches TRBD1 or TRBD2 (5 bases each). DNA of the CDR3: TGTGCCAGCAGCAAAGACTGGGACGCCGATTTCTCTGGGGCCAACGTCCTGACTTTC. This gives the protein CASSKDWDADFSGANVLTF.